The 3 T cell receptor beta chains below come from one sample, sequenced in a study of monozygotic twins with inflammatory bowel disease. TCRdb re-called the 5' RACE reads and catalogs CDR3 proteins one per entry, DNA excluded. The repertoire table contains just over 300,000 distinct CDR3 sequences. Sequenced: blood. Receptor source: a human donor with ulcerative colitis or Crohn's disease, or a healthy co-twin of an affected twin (not recorded which).

The rearrangement links TRBV12-3 or TRBV12-4 to TRBJ2-1; TCRdb's D call, TRBD2, is unchecked because there is no DNA. This CDR3 has 14 amino acids. The CDR3 sequence: CASSSRLEGNEQFF.

The rearrangement joins TRBV5-8 to TRBJ2-1; TCRdb gives TRBD2 as the D gene, but with no DNA this cannot be confirmed. Germline loops: CDR1 SGHTS, CDR2 YDEGEE. The CDR3 spans 16 residues. CDR3 amino acids: CASSSLTSSLGNEQFF.

The chain uses TRBV18 and TRBJ1-5; the TCRdb call, TRBD1, lacks DNA for checking. Germline lookup yields CDR1 KGHSH and CDR2 LQKENI. The CDR3 is 15 amino acids. The chain's CDR3 is CASSPRQGGVQPQHF.